This T cell receptor beta chain stems from a study of CD8 T cells in ankylosing spondylitis. V was clipped by 0 bases and J by 4 bases, with 12 bases between them. CDR1 MNHEY and CDR2 SVGAGI come from the germline V gene. The CDR3 sequence is 16 residues long. This clonotype was counted many times. It was by quantitative 5'-RACE with molecular barcodes that TCR beta libraries were made. One entry per CDR3 protein, called by TCRdb with MiXCR from the 5' RACE reads. The sample consists of 130,000 or so distinct CDR3 sequences, 10% to 12% of them appearing once. Material: blood, either unsorted or a sorted T cell fraction (not recorded which). The rearrangement joins TRBV6-5 to TRBJ2-2; D ambiguous. The clonotype originates from a female donor with ankylosing spondylitis or in good health (not recorded which). For the CDR3, the DNA is TGTGCCAGCAGTTACTCGACACTACCCGTCACCGGGGAGCTGTTTTTT. Encoded protein: CASSYSTLPVTGELFF.